This T cell receptor (beta chain) was sequenced for a study of T cell responses to AZD1222 COVID-19 vaccine. This table comes from immunoSEQ multiplex PCR, and its TCRdb copy is limited to in-frame clones, with some not included. The sample includes 150,000 to 180,000 clones, roughly nine tenths seen only once; the top ten take approximately 20%. Trimming took off 4 bases at V and 4 bases at J, with 16 bases between the two ends. The CDR3 runs 15 residues. CDR1 is LGHNA and CDR2 is YSLEER in the germline V gene. The chain carries TRBV4-3 and TRBJ1-2; D perhaps matches TRBD1 (6 bases). The sample consisted of peripheral blood, taken on day 0 of AZD1222 vaccination. This receptor was taken from an adult in good health. The CDR3 coding sequence is TGCGCCAGCAGCCCGAGGGCAGGGGACCCCTATGGCTACACCTTC. Its translation: CASSPRAGDPYGYTF.